Listed here are 30 T cell receptor beta chains from one sample, sequenced in a study of blood T cell repertoires in COVID-19. The assay was immunoSEQ multiplex PCR, and TCRdb's table has in-frame clones only and misses some. The sample shows roughly 200,000 clones, about four fifths of them seen only once. Sequencing was performed on peripheral blood. These receptors were obtained from a man aged 70 or older with active or convalescent COVID-19.

The chain has TRBV2 and TRBJ1-3; 7 positions match TRBD1. Germline assignment: CDR1 SNHLY and CDR2 FYNNEI. This CDR3 contains 14 residues. With 8 bases clipped from V and 1 base from J, the junction kept 5 bases outside the gene matches. The CDR3 nucleotides read TGTGCCAGCGAGGGACAGTCTTCTGGAAACACCATATATTTT. As protein: CASEGQSSGNTIYF.

The CDR3 reads CASNPQGGEQYF. As DNA, the CDR3 is TGTGCCAGCAACCCTCAGGGGGGCGAGCAGTACTTC. This chain links TRBV6-5 with TRBJ2-7, with TRBD1 as a possible D gene (7 bases). The ends were cut back, 7 bases at V and 6 bases at J, with 13 bases in the middle. CDR3 length: 12 amino acids. Germline CDR1 and CDR2: MNHEY and SVGAGI.

This clone was observed a few times. The gene calls are TRBV6-1 and TRBJ1-2; 8 bases are a match to TRBD1. Germline trimming cut 3 bases from V and 4 bases from J; bases unmatched to any gene: 7. There are 15 residues in the CDR3. Germline CDR1 MNHNS, CDR2 SASEGT. The CDR3 nucleotides read TGTGCCAGCAGTGAGATCTCGACAGGGGTCTATGGCTACACCTTC. It is translated as CASSEISTGVYGYTF.

For this clone: One end of the junction does not line up with germline, which may come from a read error. V and J are TRBV27 and TRBJ2-7; the D gene is possibly TRBD1 (6 bases). Germline lookup yields CDR1 MNHEY and CDR2 SMNVEV (reference sequence). The length of the CDR3 is 12 residues. Here the CDR3 reads CASSSSTGFSLF. The CDR3, as DNA: TGTGCCAGCAGTTCGTCGACAGGTTTCAGCCTCTTC.

The chain recombines TRBV6-2 or TRBV6-3 with TRBJ2-7; weak D call: TRBD2 (5 bases). The CDR3 is 12 amino acids. Trimming took 4 bases from V and 4 from J, leaving 8 bases between them. Germline V CDR1 and CDR2: MNHEY, SVGEGT. CDR3 residues: CASSSQRYEQYF. For the CDR3, the DNA is TGTGCCAGCAGTTCCCAGCGGTACGAGCAGTACTTC.

This clone was found once. The chain employs TRBV4-1 and TRBJ2-3; 7 nucleotides agree with TRBD1. In germline, CDR1 is MGHRA, CDR2 YSYEKL. J was trimmed by 1 base and V by 6 bases; bases with no gene match: 4. CDR3 length equals 14 residues. The CDR3 DNA sequence: TGCGCCAGCAGGCAGGGACAGCGCACAGATACGCAGTATTTT. Its translation is CASRQGQRTDTQYF.

This clone showed up many times. The rearrangement links TRBV19 to TRBJ2-2; D is ambiguous. Germline-derived CDR1 and CDR2 are LNHDA and SQIVND (reference sequence). V gave up 1 base and J gave up 8 bases, with 11 bases separating them. The CDR3 is 14 amino acids. Here the CDR3 reads CASSIAAAVGELFF. Here the CDR3 DNA reads TGTGCCAGTAGTATAGCGGCGGCAGTGGGGGAGCTGTTTTTT.

This rearrangement joins TRBV6-1 to TRBJ1-5; TRBD1 matches at 7 bases. The V segment lost 1 base and the J segment 7 bases; nucleotides outside the gene matches: 7. This CDR3 has 15 amino acids. Germline lookup yields CDR1 MNHNS and CDR2 SASEGT. This chain's CDR3 is CASSEGGGSWQPQHF. In DNA form, the CDR3 reads TGTGCCAGCAGTGAAGGAGGGGGCAGTTGGCAGCCCCAGCATTTT.

This clone was observed at least ten times. This rearrangement joins TRBV19 to TRBJ1-1; D is possibly TRBD1 (5 bases). With 4 bases removed from V and 5 bases from J, the gap between germline ends came to 8 bases. CDR1 LNHDA and CDR2 SQIVND come from the germline V gene (reference sequence). There are 12 residues in the CDR3. CDR3 residues: CASSKRQTEAFF. As DNA, the CDR3 is TGTGCCAGTAGTAAGCGACAGACTGAAGCTTTCTTT.

J is TRBJ2-1 and V is TRBV12-3 or TRBV12-4; perhaps TRBD2 as D (5 bases). Trimming shortened V by 3 bases and J by 9 bases, and 12 bases separated the two germline ends. The CDR3 is 13 amino acids. The CDR3 protein is CASSFGIAPEQFF. Here the CDR3 DNA reads TGTGCCAGCAGTTTTGGTATAGCGCCTGAGCAGTTCTTC.

The gene calls are TRBV5-1 and TRBJ2-5; TRBD2 matches 9 bases. The V gene end was trimmed by 7 bases and the J gene end by 1 base; junction bases not matched to a gene: 8. This CDR3 comprises 15 residues. Germline assignment: CDR1 SGHRS and CDR2 YFSETQ. In nucleotides, the CDR3 is TGCGCCAGCCAAAAGACTAGCGGAGCCCAAGAGACCCAGTACTTC. It translates to CASQKTSGAQETQYF.

The chain is built from TRBV4-3 and TRBJ1-2, with D possibly TRBD1 on 5 matching bases. CDR3 length: 18 amino acids. V was trimmed by 0 bases and J by 5 bases, leaving 22 bases between them. Germline CDR1 LGHNA, CDR2 YSLEER. The CDR3 DNA follows: TGCGCCAGCAGCCAAGAATATTATTTTTTGGGGGGATCTTATGGCTACACCTTC. It encodes CASSQEYYFLGGSYGYTF.

The chain is built from TRBV27 and TRBJ2-1, with TRBD2 identical over 8 bases. The germline V gene encodes CDR1 MNHEY and CDR2 SMNVEV (reference sequence). J was trimmed by 0 bases and V by 4 bases; bases with no gene match: 17. This CDR3 has 20 amino acids. The chain's CDR3 is CASSSPLAGPNRGSYNEQFF. CDR3 bases: TGTGCCAGCAGTTCACCCTTAGCGGGACCTAATAGGGGCTCCTACAATGAGCAGTTCTTC.

This chain links TRBV3-1 (or the pseudogene TRBV3-2) with TRBJ2-1, with 9 bases lining up with TRBD2. CDR1 and CDR2 (germline): LGHDT, YNNKEL (reference sequence). Trimming removed 5 bases from V and 8 bases from J; junction bases left unmatched: 10. CDR3 length: 15 amino acids. The CDR3 loop reads CASSDTGTSIDEQFF. CDR3 in DNA: TGTGCCAGCAGCGACACCGGGACTAGCATCGATGAGCAGTTCTTC.

The chain carries TRBV5-4 and TRBJ1-2; weak D call: TRBD1 (6 bases). Germline CDR1 is SGHNT and CDR2 is YYREEE (reference sequence). With 4 bases removed from V and 7 bases from J, the gap between germline ends came to 23 bases. CDR3 length: 16 residues. CDR3 in DNA: TGTGCCAGCAGCAGAACTATCGATGGGGGGGCAGGTGGCTACACCTTC. As protein: CASSRTIDGGAGGYTF. Full variable domain (missing parts from reference TRBV5-4 and TRBJ1-2): ETGVTQSPTHLIKTRGQQVTLRCSSQSGHNTVSWYQQALGQGPQFIFQYYREEENGRGNFPPRFSGLQFPNYSSELNVNALELDDSALYLCASSRTIDGGAGGYTFGSGTRLTVV.

This chain uses TRBV27 with TRBJ2-1; maybe TRBD2 (5 bases). Germline lookup yields CDR1 MNHEY and CDR2 SMNVEV (reference sequence). The CDR3 runs 14 residues. Trimming took off 7 bases at V and 8 bases at J, with 18 bases between the two ends. The DNA of the CDR3 is TGTGCCAGCACTACTAGGTTAAGTCCCCATGAGCAGTTCTTC. Protein sequence: CASTTRLSPHEQFF.

V is TRBV4-3 and J is TRBJ2-1; 12 bases are shared with TRBD2. Germline values: CDR1 LGHNA, CDR2 YSLEER. The ends lost 2 bases at V and 6 bases at J; junction bases unmatched: 2. The CDR3 runs 15 residues. DNA of the CDR3: TGCGCCAGCAGCCAACCTAGCGGGGGGGCCAATGAGCAGTTCTTC. It codes for CASSQPSGGANEQFF.

V and J are TRBV7-3 and TRBJ2-2, with TRBD1 matching 9 bases. V dropped 4 bases and J dropped 1; count of bases not matched to a gene: 7. Germline lookup yields CDR1 SGHTA and CDR2 FQGTGA. The CDR3 has 17 residues. The CDR3 loop is CASSSTGGTGNTGELFF. The CDR3 nucleotides read TGTGCCAGCAGCTCGACAGGGGGTACGGGGAACACCGGGGAGCTGTTTTTT.

This chain links TRBV6-5 with TRBJ2-1; 10 bases align to TRBD2. This CDR3 contains 13 residues. The germline V gene encodes CDR1 MNHEY and CDR2 SVGAGI. Germline trimming cut 7 bases from V and 10 bases from J; bases unmatched to any gene: 7. Here the CDR3 reads CASTLAGVEEQFF. DNA of the CDR3: TGTGCCAGCACCCTAGCGGGAGTGGAAGAGCAGTTCTTC.

The table lists this clone with a few counts. The V gene is TRBV7-9, the J gene TRBJ1-4; D may be TRBD1 (5 bases). The CDR3 has 15 amino acids. The V and J ends lost 5 bases and 8 bases respectively, with 18 bases between them. CDR1 is SEHNR, CDR2 FQNEAQ, per germline (reference sequence). CDR3 amino acids: CASSIRTDPGEKLFF. The CDR3 nucleotides read TGTGCCAGCAGCATCAGGACGGACCCAGGGGAAAAACTGTTTTTT.

J is TRBJ1-1 and V is TRBV5-1, with 9 bases fitting TRBD1. Germline trimming cut 5 bases from V and 4 bases from J; bases unmatched to any gene: 6. CDR1 SGHRS and CDR2 YFSETQ come from the germline V gene. The CDR3 runs 14 residues. For the CDR3, the DNA is TGCGCCAGCAGACAGGGGGCGCGTCCCACTGAAGCTTTCTTT. This encodes CASRQGARPTEAFF.

The gene calls are TRBV27 and TRBJ2-3; no definite D call. Germline CDR1 MNHEY, CDR2 SMNVEV (reference sequence). Trimming took 2 bases from V and 5 from J, leaving 11 bases between them. This CDR3 spans 14 amino acids. This CDR3 is CASSLTGGQDTQYF. The CDR3 nucleotides read TGTGCCAGCAGTTTAACCGGCGGTCAAGATACGCAGTATTTT.

V gene TRBV7-9 combines with J gene TRBJ1-2, with D uncertain. From germline, CDR1 is SEHNR and CDR2 FQNEAQ (reference sequence). Trimming took 6 bases from V and 10 from J, leaving 18 bases between them. This CDR3 region has 13 residues. The CDR3 DNA reads TGTGCCAGCAGTCTACTTGTACGTAATGACTACACCTTC. It encodes CASSLLVRNDYTF. Together with reference TRBV7-9 and TRBJ1-2, the CDR3 gives the full variable domain: DTGVSQNPRHKITKRGQNVTFRCDPISEHNRLYWYRQTLGQGPEFLTYFQNEAQLEKSRLLSDRFSAERPKGSFSTLEIQRTEQGDSAMYLCASSLLVRNDYTFGSGTRLTVV.

This rearrangement joins TRBV10-3 to TRBJ2-1, with a weak D call TRBD2 (6 bases). The length of the CDR3 is 14 residues. V was pared by 4 bases and J by 7 bases, with 14 bases between. Germline CDR1 ENHRY, CDR2 SYGVKD. The CDR3 here is CAISGGGGDNEQFF. CDR3 coding DNA: TGTGCCATCAGTGGCGGAGGAGGGGATAATGAGCAGTTCTTC.

The chain links TRBV5-1 to TRBJ2-7; D perhaps matches TRBD1 (5 bases). CDR3 length: 16 amino acids. Trimming took off 0 bases at V and 1 base at J, with 14 bases between the two ends. Per germline, CDR1 SGHRS and CDR2 YFSETQ. The chain's CDR3 is CASSLAFQGPSYEQYF. CDR3 in DNA: TGCGCCAGCAGCTTGGCCTTTCAGGGTCCTTCCTACGAGCAGTACTTC.

This clone was observed a single time. The CDR3 region has the DNA TGCGCCAGCAGCGATCCCGGGACAGGTACGACAGATACGCAGTATTTT. This sequence encodes CASSDPGTGTTDTQYF. The chain has TRBV5-1 and TRBJ2-3; 8 nucleotides line up with TRBD1. The CDR3 has 16 amino acids. V was clipped by 4 bases and J by 3 bases; unmatched bases: 10. CDR1 SGHRS and CDR2 YFSETQ come from the germline V gene.

This chain connects TRBV19 to TRBJ2-2, with 9 positions matching TRBD1. Trimming removed 6 bases from V and 5 bases from J; junction bases left unmatched: 10. This CDR3 has 16 amino acids. CDR1 and CDR2 from the germline V gene are LNHDA and SQIVND (reference sequence). The chain's CDR3 is CASSPGQGRETGELFF. DNA for the CDR3: TGTGCCAGTAGCCCGGGACAGGGAAGAGAAACCGGGGAGCTGTTTTTT.

This chain joins TRBV11-3 and TRBJ2-3; D unresolved. Germline V gene lookup returns CDR1 SGHNT and CDR2 YENEEA. V shed 2 bases and J shed 5 bases, with 11 bases lying between them. CDR3 size: 14 residues. CDR3 sequence reads: CASSLRSSGDTQYF. Written as DNA, the CDR3 is TGTGCCAGCAGCTTACGCTCGTCGGGAGATACGCAGTATTTT.

The rearrangement links TRBV4-1 to TRBJ2-1; 8 bases are a match to TRBD1. Unmatched junction bases numbered 7, after V lost 3 bases and J lost 9 bases. The CDR3 totals 14 residues. CDR1 MGHRA and CDR2 YSYEKL come from the germline V gene. DNA for the CDR3: TGCGCCAGCAGCCAGCGACAGGGGACGGGTGAGCAGTTCTTC. Amino acid sequence: CASSQRQGTGEQFF.

The gene calls are TRBV28 and TRBJ2-2, with D possibly matching TRBD2 (6 bases). Germline CDR1 reads MDHEN; CDR2 reads SYDVKM. The CDR3 covers 15 residues. V dropped 6 bases and J dropped 1 base, with 12 bases sitting between them. CDR3 residues: CASRPLAKNTGELFF. In nucleotides, the CDR3 is TGTGCCAGCAGGCCCCTAGCGAAGAACACCGGGGAGCTGTTTTTT.